This T cell receptor beta chain was identified in a study of shared clonotypes between healthy human individuals. Regarding the study as a whole: When naive CD4 clonotypes were compared across a few donors, about 4.8% were shared. Rarefaction demonstrated incomplete sorted-subset sequencing despite large depth.

Germline assignment: CDR1 SGHTA and CDR2 FQGNSA. The CDR3 totals 18 residues. V shed 4 bases and J 6 bases; nucleotides not matched to a gene: 13. Sequenced by immunoSEQ multiplex PCR; TCRdb stores in-frame clones only, minus some. The repertoire consists of 2 million to 2.5 million clones, with approximately 94% occurring once and the leading ten covering 0.13%. The table lists this clone with a few counts. The antigen is not known. The sequenced material came from naive CD4+ T cells sorted from blood. Indicated subset: CD45RA+ positively selected. The clonotype originates from a man between 18 and 35 years old in good health. The V gene is TRBV7-2, the J gene TRBJ2-5; TRBD2 matches at 14 bases. For the CDR3, the DNA is TGTGCCAGCAGCTCCCAAACGTCGACTAGCGGGAGGGGAAAGACCCAGTACTTC. Amino acids: CASSSQTSTSGRGKTQYF.